These 20 T cell receptor beta chains originate from one sample sequenced in a study of cytotoxic CD8 clonotypes in ibrutinib-treated CLL. TCRdb's copy holds only in-frame clones and misses some; the assay was immunoSEQ multiplex PCR. The sample holds 300,000 to 350,000 clones; around four fifths are singletons and the top ten take over 6.5%. The specimen was PBMCs, collected before ibrutinib treatment. The receptors here all came from a human donor with chronic lymphocytic leukemia.

The V gene is TRBV30, the J gene TRBJ1-1; D gene unclear. CDR1 is GTSNPN, CDR2 SVGIG, per germline (reference sequence). The length of the CDR3 is 12 residues. Trimming removed 1 base from V and 8 bases from J, with 11 bases in between. CDR3 residues: CAWSGLIAEAFF. In DNA form, the CDR3 reads TGTGCCTGGAGTGGACTTATAGCCGAAGCTTTCTTT.

The chain recombines TRBV7-6 with TRBJ2-3; TRBD1 might be the D (5 bases). V was shortened by 5 bases and J by 4 bases, with 13 bases between the two germline ends. The CDR3 loop spans 14 amino acids. CDR1 and CDR2 (germline): SGHVS, FNYEAQ. This CDR3 reads CASSPRSRADTQYF. CDR3 DNA sequence: TGTGCCAGCAGCCCCAGGAGCAGGGCAGATACGCAGTATTTT.

This clone was seen a few times. One junction end does not reproduce the germline sequence, and a read error may be involved. The chain links TRBV7-7 to TRBJ2-2, with TRBD2 matching 16 bases. The CDR3 extends over 17 amino acids. The germline gives CDR1 SSHAT, CDR2 FNYEAQ (reference sequence). CDR3 sequence reads: CASSPLGLAGGPGELFF. The DNA of the CDR3 is TGTGCTAGCAGCCCCCTGGGACTAGCGGGAGGGCCCGGGGAGCTGTTTTTT.

The chain carries TRBV5-6 and TRBJ2-3, with 7 bases matching TRBD2. Looked up from germline, CDR1 is SGHDT and CDR2 is YYEEEE. This CDR3 has 15 residues. V shed 5 bases and J 5 bases; nucleotides not matched to a gene: 11. In DNA, the CDR3 is TGTGCCAGCAGGATCCAAGGGAGGGCCGGAGATACGCAGTATTTT. Protein: CASRIQGRAGDTQYF. Filled out from reference TRBV5-6 and TRBJ2-3, the complete variable domain reads DAGVTQSPTHLIKTRGQQVTLRCSPKSGHDTVSWYQQALGQGPQFIFQYYEEEERQRGNFPDRFSGHQFPNYSSELNVNALLLGDSALYLCASRIQGRAGDTQYFGPGTRLTVL.

This chain links TRBV5-1 with TRBJ1-2; D uncertain. Trimming took off 0 bases at V and 4 bases at J, with 13 bases between the two ends. In germline, CDR1 is SGHRS, CDR2 YFSETQ. The CDR3 spans 15 residues. The CDR3 DNA is TGCGCCAGCAGCTTGGCGATTCAGCCTCCCTATGGCTACACCTTC. Translating it yields CASSLAIQPPYGYTF.

This chain links TRBV5-4 with TRBJ2-7; no clear D. Trimming took off 1 base at V and 6 bases at J, with 11 bases between the two ends. The V gene's germline CDR1 is SGHNT and CDR2 YYREEE (reference sequence). CDR3 length equals 13 residues. The CDR3 spells CASSLYQFSEQYF. The CDR3 DNA is TGTGCCAGCAGCTTGTATCAGTTTTCCGAGCAGTACTTC.

The rearrangement links TRBV5-1 to TRBJ2-5; D unclear. This CDR3 contains 11 residues. CDR1 is SGHRS, CDR2 YFSETQ, per germline. V was pared by 0 bases and J by 10 bases, with 7 bases between. CDR3: CASSLEGGQYF. DNA for the CDR3: TGCGCCAGCAGCTTGGAGGGCGGCCAGTACTTC.

The V call is TRBV7-9, the J call TRBJ2-7; D call uncertain. Germline V gene data show CDR1 as SEHNR and CDR2 as FQNEAQ (reference sequence). The CDR3 is made up of 13 amino acids. V was shortened by 0 bases and J by 3 bases, with 6 bases between the two germline ends. In nucleotides, the CDR3 is TGTGCCAGCAGCTTAGCCGGGTTCTACGAGCAGTACTTC. It specifies CASSLAGFYEQYF.

This chain joins TRBV30 and TRBJ1-1, with D maybe TRBD1 (5 bases). Germline-derived CDR1 and CDR2 are GTSNPN and SVGIG (reference sequence). This CDR3 has 15 amino acids. With 0 bases removed from V and 5 bases from J, the gap between germline ends came to 16 bases. The CDR3 spells CAWSVISRGRTEAFF. As DNA, the CDR3 is TGTGCCTGGAGTGTAATTTCTAGGGGTCGGACTGAAGCTTTCTTT. The variable domain in full, completed from reference TRBV30 and TRBJ1-1, reads SQTIHQWPATLVQPVGSPLSLECTVEGTSNPNLYWYRQAAGRGLQLLFYSVGIGQISSEVPQNLSASRPQDRQFILSSKKLLLSDSGFYLCAWSVISRGRTEAFFGQGTRLTVV.

Comments on this clone: An end of the junction does not agree with germline; a read error may underlie this. This rearrangement joins TRBV20-1 to TRBJ2-7; possibly TRBD1 or TRBD2 for D (7 bases each). The germline V gene encodes CDR1 DFQATT and CDR2 SNEGSKA (reference sequence). The CDR3 contains 11 residues. Written as DNA, the CDR3 is TGCAGTGCTTCAGGGGGGGACCCGGACATTTTC. Translating gives CSASGGDPDIF.

The chain carries TRBV27 and TRBJ2-7; 11 bases match TRBD2. CDR3 length: 16 amino acids. Trimming at V came to 5 bases and at J to 5 bases, leaving 11 bases not matched to a gene. The germline V gene encodes CDR1 MNHEY and CDR2 SMNVEV (reference sequence). The CDR3, as DNA: TGTGCCAGCAGTACTAGCGGGAGCGACTCTCGAGACGAGCAGTACTTC. Translation gives CASSTSGSDSRDEQYF.

This clone was detected only once. This sequence joins TRBV7-6 and TRBJ2-3; D is possibly TRBD2 (6 bases). V was pared by 1 base and J by 5 bases, with 16 bases between. The CDR3 sequence is 16 residues long. Looked up from germline, CDR1 is SGHVS and CDR2 is FNYEAQ. CDR3 coding DNA: TGTGCCAGCAGCTTAGATGCGGAGGGAGGAGGAGATACGCAGTATTTT. Its translation is CASSLDAEGGGDTQYF.

The chain has TRBV6-5 and TRBJ2-7; 10 positions agree with TRBD2. There are 14 residues in the CDR3. Trimming at V came to 6 bases and at J to 4 bases, leaving 6 bases not matched to a gene. CDR1 is MNHEY, CDR2 SVGAGI, per germline. The CDR3 here is CASRGLAKPYEQYF. The DNA for the CDR3 is TGTGCCAGCAGGGGACTAGCGAAACCTTACGAGCAGTACTTC.

V gene TRBV7-8 combines with J gene TRBJ2-2; weak D call: TRBD2 (6 bases). Germline V gene lookup returns CDR1 SGHVS and CDR2 FQNEAQ. This CDR3 spans 14 amino acids. Deletions cut 3 bases from V and 6 bases from J, with 11 bases between. The CDR3 reads CASSFGGIAGELFF. The CDR3 DNA reads as TGTGCCAGCAGCTTTGGGGGGATCGCCGGGGAGCTGTTTTTT.

Worth noting for this clone: The same CDR3 arises from other DNA sequences in this sample as well. The chain employs TRBV27 and TRBJ1-1; TRBD1 matches at 8 bases. This CDR3 contains 13 residues. Germline V CDR1 and CDR2: MNHEY, SMNVEV (reference sequence). The ends lost 2 bases at V and 5 bases at J; junction bases unmatched: 1. The CDR3 here is CASSLTGGTEAFF. The CDR3 bases are TGTGCCAGCAGTTTAACAGGGGGGACTGAAGCTTTCTTT.

V is TRBV7-2 and J is TRBJ1-5, with 7 bases fitting TRBD1. This CDR3 is built from 15 residues. The V and J ends lost 7 bases and 2 bases, in that order; junction bases with no gene match: 8. The germline V gene has CDR1 SGHTA and CDR2 FQGNSA. CDR3 sequence (DNA): TGTGCCAGCATGCCAGGGGGGTACGGCAATCAGCCCCAGCATTTT. Protein product: CASMPGGYGNQPQHF.

The chain couples TRBV5-1 to TRBJ1-1, with 7 bases identical to TRBD1. The germline V gene encodes CDR1 SGHRS and CDR2 YFSETQ. J was trimmed by 5 bases and V by 2 bases; bases with no gene match: 6. This CDR3 has 14 residues. In DNA form, the CDR3 reads TGCGCCAGCAGCTTTGCCAGGGGGGATACTGAAGCTTTCTTT. Its translation is CASSFARGDTEAFF. The full variable domain, its missing parts supplied by reference TRBV5-1 and TRBJ1-1, is KAGVTQTPRYLIKTRGQQVTLSCSPISGHRSVSWYQQTPGQGLQFLFEYFSETQRNKGNFPGRFSGRQFSNSRSEMNVSTLELGDSALYLCASSFARGDTEAFFGQGTRLTVV.

The rearrangement links TRBV28 to TRBJ2-7; D gene uncertain. Trimming stripped 2 bases from V and 4 bases from J, with 12 bases between. In germline, CDR1 is MDHEN, CDR2 SYDVKM. The CDR3 runs 14 residues. CDR3 protein: CASSLEPPIYEQYF. For the CDR3, the DNA is TGTGCCAGCAGTTTAGAACCCCCCATTTACGAGCAGTACTTC. Full variable domain (rest looked up from reference TRBV28 and TRBJ2-7): DVKVTQSSRYLVKRTGEKVFLECVQDMDHENMFWYRQDPGLGLRLIYFSYDVKMKEKGDIPEGYSVSREKKERFSLILESASTNQTSMYLCASSLEPPIYEQYFGPGTRLTVT.

The chain employs TRBV14 and TRBJ1-1; D gene unclear. The CDR3 has 16 residues. Trimming pared 0 bases from V and 8 bases from J, leaving 19 bases between. Germline lookup yields CDR1 SGHDN and CDR2 FVKESK. The CDR3 sequence is CASSQDGVRLLSEAFF. In DNA form, the CDR3 reads TGTGCCAGCAGCCAAGATGGAGTCAGGTTGCTATCCGAAGCTTTCTTT.

The rearrangement joins TRBV28 to TRBJ2-7, with TRBD2 matching over 13 bases. Germline lookup yields CDR1 MDHEN and CDR2 SYDVKM. The CDR3 spans 14 residues. V shed 10 bases, J shed 3 bases, and the junction held 6 bases outside the gene matches. The CDR3 is CATGGLAGVYEQYF. Here the CDR3 DNA reads TGTGCCACCGGCGGACTAGCGGGAGTCTACGAGCAGTACTTC.